Listed here are 31 T cell receptor beta chains from one sample, sequenced in a study of blood T cell repertoires in COVID-19. The table came from immunoSEQ multiplex PCR; TCRdb's copy has only in-frame clones and leaves some out. The table includes a few hundred thousand clones, about nine tenths detected once. The material sequenced was peripheral blood. These receptor sequences come from a woman in her 30s with active or convalescent COVID-19.

There are a few counts of this clone. This sequence joins TRBV24-1 and TRBJ1-4, with TRBD1 matching 7 bases. Germline V gene sequence: CDR1 KGHDR, CDR2 SFDVKD. Trimming removed 3 bases from V and 1 base from J; junction bases left unmatched: 4. The CDR3 contains 16 residues. As DNA, the CDR3 is TGTGCCACCAGTGATCCCCAGGGGGGAACTAATGAAAAACTGTTTTTT. Residues: CATSDPQGGTNEKLFF.

This clone was recorded only once. CDR3 nucleotides: TGTGCCAGCATCAGAGCCCGAGCGGGGGGCTCCACCGAGACCCAGTACTTC. It specifies CASIRARAGGSTETQYF. The rearrangement links TRBV2 to TRBJ2-5; 9 nucleotides match TRBD2. V lost 7 bases, J lost 5 bases, and 17 bases stayed unmatched. This CDR3 is built from 17 residues. CDR1 and CDR2 from the germline V gene are SNHLY and FYNNEI.

The chain recombines TRBV6-2 or TRBV6-3 with TRBJ2-7; possible D gene TRBD2, 5 bases. Germline-derived CDR1 and CDR2 are MNHEY and SVGEGT. Trimming cost V 2 bases and J 5 bases, with 16 bases left between them. The CDR3 runs to 15 residues. The chain's CDR3 is CASSYAGVFGDEQYF. The CDR3 bases are TGTGCCAGCAGTTACGCCGGGGTTTTCGGGGACGAGCAGTACTTC.

The rearrangement uses TRBV7-9 and TRBJ2-7; 7 bases agree with TRBD1. Germline V lookup: CDR1 SEHNR, CDR2 FQNEAQ (reference sequence). J was trimmed by 2 bases and V by 1 base; bases with no gene match: 2. This CDR3 region has 14 residues. CDR3 nucleotides: TGTGCCAGCAGCTTAGGGACAGGACCCTACGAGCAGTACTTC. It specifies CASSLGTGPYEQYF.

The gene calls are TRBV27 and TRBJ2-3; TRBD1 aligns across 9 bases. CDR1 is MNHEY, CDR2 SMNVEV, per germline (reference sequence). J gave up 4 bases and V 7 bases, and 12 bases lay outside the gene matches. This CDR3 spans 16 amino acids. CDR3 region: CASTKSWDRDADTQYF. The CDR3 coding sequence is TGTGCCAGCACCAAATCCTGGGACAGGGATGCAGATACGCAGTATTTT.

The V gene is TRBV28, the J gene TRBJ1-1, with 8 bases lining up with TRBD1. The CDR3 is made up of 15 amino acids. From germline, CDR1 is MDHEN and CDR2 SYDVKM. After removal of 5 bases from V and 6 bases from J, the junction contained 11 bases not matched to a gene. The CDR3 DNA is TGTGCCAGCAGTCCAAGGACAGGGTTTGGGGCTGAAGCTTTCTTT. Translating gives CASSPRTGFGAEAFF.

The rearrangement links TRBV7-9 to TRBJ2-2, with 14 bases fitting TRBD2. The V gene end was trimmed by 5 bases and the J gene end by 1 base; junction bases not matched to a gene: 9. The CDR3 is made up of 19 amino acids. CDR1 is SEHNR and CDR2 is FQNEAQ in the germline V gene (reference sequence). CDR3 loop: CASSVWGLAGARNTGELFF. The CDR3 bases are TGTGCCAGCAGCGTATGGGGACTAGCGGGGGCTCGGAACACCGGGGAGCTGTTTTTT.

This clone was recorded a few times. V gene TRBV2 combines with J gene TRBJ2-1; D is uncertain. The germline V and J ends were trimmed by 5 bases and 4 bases, with 15 bases remaining between them. CDR3 length: 15 residues. CDR1 is SNHLY and CDR2 is FYNNEI in the germline V gene. DNA for the CDR3: TGTGCCAGCAGTTACACCCTCGTCCTGTACAATGAGCAGTTCTTC. It translates to CASSYTLVLYNEQFF.

This chain's CDR3 is CASKGQGGNSPLHF. CDR3 coding DNA: TGTGCCAGCAAAGGACAGGGAGGCAATTCACCCCTCCACTTT. J is TRBJ1-6 and V is TRBV9; 8 nucleotides match TRBD1. Losses at the gene ends were 6 bases for V and 7 bases for J; bases not matched to a gene: 6. The germline CDR1 and CDR2 sequences are SGDLS and YYNGEE. This CDR3 contains 14 residues.

The chain combines TRBV12-5 with TRBJ1-1; D unclear. V gave up 3 bases and J gave up 1 base, with 12 bases separating them. Germline V gives CDR1 LGHNT, CDR2 FRNRAP. The CDR3 runs to 15 residues. The DNA for the CDR3 is TGTGCTAGTGGTTTCGGAAGCGGACCGAACACTGAAGCTTTCTTT. Protein product: CASGFGSGPNTEAFF.

This clone appeared a single time. The chain uses TRBV5-1 and TRBJ1-1; D unclear. The CDR3 spans 13 residues. V was cut by 5 bases and J by 1 base, with 9 bases left in between. Germline V CDR1 and CDR2: SGHRS, YFSETQ. CDR3 protein: CASSGQPNTEAFF. The DNA of the CDR3 is TGCGCCAGCAGTGGGCAGCCGAACACTGAAGCTTTCTTT.

This clone has a handful of counts. The J gene is TRBJ2-7, the V gene TRBV28; 8 positions agree with TRBD1. Germline V gene data show CDR1 as MDHEN and CDR2 as SYDVKM. The ends lost 4 bases at V and 5 bases at J; junction bases unmatched: 10. The CDR3 totals 15 residues. The CDR3 here is CASSSGQGGEDEQYF. CDR3 coding DNA: TGTGCCAGCAGTTCCGGACAGGGAGGAGAGGACGAGCAGTACTTC.

The chain is built from TRBV5-8 and TRBJ1-2; possibly TRBD1 for D (5 bases). V lost 4 bases and J 8 bases, leaving 21 bases between the germline ends. The CDR3 totals 15 residues. CDR1 SGHTS and CDR2 YDEGEE come from the germline V gene. CDR3 protein: CASSRVEAGGIGYTF. CDR3 sequence (DNA): TGTGCCAGCAGCCGAGTTGAAGCGGGGGGGATCGGCTACACCTTC.

This chain joins TRBV4-1 and TRBJ2-1; D might be TRBD1 (6 bases). CDR1 and CDR2 (germline): MGHRA, YSYEKL. CDR3 length: 16 amino acids. V lost 1 base and J 4 bases, leaving 14 bases between the germline ends. CDR3 coding DNA: TGCGCCAGCAGCCAAGCGGACAGATCCTATTACAATGAGCAGTTCTTC. This codes for CASSQADRSYYNEQFF.

This sequence joins TRBV6-6 and TRBJ2-5; no definite D call. This CDR3 has 12 residues. Germline CDR1 and CDR2: MNHNY and SVGAGI (reference sequence). V was shortened by 6 bases and J by 7 bases, with 12 bases between the two germline ends. CDR3: CASSHFPGTQYF. The CDR3 bases are TGTGCCAGCAGCCATTTCCCGGGGACCCAGTACTTC.

The chain recombines TRBV28 with TRBJ1-3; D is possibly TRBD1 (6 bases). The germline CDR1 and CDR2 sequences are MDHEN and SYDVKM. The CDR3 loop spans 16 amino acids. Trimming left V 5 bases short and J 4 bases short, with 18 bases between. CDR3 coding DNA: TGTGCCAGCAGTGCCCAGACACAGGGATACGGAAACACCATATATTTT. Its translation: CASSAQTQGYGNTIYF.

This chain connects TRBV18 to TRBJ1-5; 8 bases are shared with TRBD1. Looked up from germline, CDR1 is KGHSH and CDR2 is LQKENI. The CDR3 is made up of 14 amino acids. V lost 6 bases, J lost 7 bases, and 8 bases stayed unmatched. CDR3 sequence: CASSPTGGGQPQHF. DNA of the CDR3: TGTGCCAGCTCCCCAACAGGGGGAGGGCAGCCCCAGCATTTT.

J is TRBJ1-1 and V is TRBV28, with a weak D call TRBD1 (5 bases). Per the germline V gene, CDR1 is MDHEN and CDR2 is SYDVKM. The germline V and J ends were trimmed by 3 bases and 6 bases, with 14 bases remaining between them. The CDR3 covers 14 residues. The CDR3 sequence is CASSLGHSGAEAFF. As DNA, the CDR3 is TGTGCCAGCAGTTTGGGGCACTCTGGGGCTGAAGCTTTCTTT.

The rearrangement joins TRBV7-2 to TRBJ1-2; D uncertain. Germline CDR1 SGHTA, CDR2 FQGNSA. The CDR3 spans 15 residues. Deletions cut 4 bases from V and 8 bases from J, with 20 bases between. The CDR3 sequence: CASSSTRLLVRGYTF. CDR3 bases: TGTGCCAGCAGCTCAACGCGGCTTCTAGTGAGGGGCTACACCTTC.

The genes are TRBV5-1 and TRBJ2-1, with 12 bases fitting TRBD2. CDR1 is SGHRS and CDR2 is YFSETQ in the germline V gene. This CDR3 contains 16 residues. After removal of 2 bases from V and 8 bases from J, the junction contained 8 bases not matched to a gene. This CDR3 is CASSLRTSGDTYEQFF. CDR3 bases: TGCGCCAGCAGCTTAAGGACTAGCGGGGATACGTATGAGCAGTTCTTC.

The genes are TRBV9 and TRBJ2-7, with 8 positions matching TRBD2. The germline gives CDR1 SGDLS, CDR2 YYNGEE. The V segment lost 0 bases and the J segment 13 bases; nucleotides outside the gene matches: 12. The CDR3 length is 14 residues. CDR3 DNA sequence: TGTGCCAGCAGCGTAGAGGCGGGGGGCCTGCCCAGATACTTC. It is translated as CASSVEAGGLPRYF.

The table lists this clone with a count of one. The chain employs TRBV6-2 or TRBV6-3 and TRBJ2-3; D is ambiguous. V shed 5 bases and J shed 3 bases, with 6 bases lying between them. CDR1 and CDR2 (germline): MNHEY, SVGEGT. The CDR3 has 12 amino acids. The CDR3 DNA is TGTGCCAGCAGTCAAACAACAGATACGCAGTATTTT. The encoded protein is CASSQTTDTQYF.

The chain combines TRBV19 with TRBJ1-1; 8 bases are shared with TRBD1. The CDR3 spans 14 residues. CDR1 and CDR2 (germline): LNHDA, SQIVND (reference sequence). Trimming took 6 bases from V and 0 from J; bases not matched to a gene: 3. CDR3 nucleotides: TGTGCCAGTAGCCCGGACAGGGTGAACACTGAAGCTTTCTTT. Its protein product is CASSPDRVNTEAFF.

The chain links TRBV6-5 to TRBJ1-1; no reliable D call. Per germline, CDR1 MNHEY and CDR2 SVGAGI. This CDR3 has 13 residues. The V end was cut by 6 bases, the J end by 5 bases, with 13 bases between. CDR3 in amino acids: CASSLDGRTEAFF. The CDR3 bases are TGTGCCAGCAGCCTGGACGGGAGGACTGAAGCTTTCTTT.

This chain connects TRBV1 to TRBJ1-2; the table's D call of TRBD1 was not tested on the DNA. TRBV1 has pseudogene status. The CDR3 spans 18 residues. The chain's CDR3 is CTSSQQSSFRDSYYGYTF. CDR3 DNA: TGCACCAGCAGCCAACAAAGCAGCTTTAGGGACAGTTACTATGGCTACACCTTC.

This clone was counted a single time. CDR3 DNA sequence: TGTGCCAGCAGCCCCAGGGGAATTGACTATGGCTACACCTTC. Its translation: CASSPRGIDYGYTF. The V gene is TRBV14, the J gene TRBJ1-2; perhaps TRBD1 as D (6 bases). CDR3 length: 14 amino acids. CDR1 SGHDN and CDR2 FVKESK come from the germline V gene. V was trimmed by 4 bases and J by 3 bases, leaving 12 bases between them.

The chain combines TRBV2 with TRBJ2-1, with D hard to call. CDR1 is SNHLY, CDR2 FYNNEI, per germline. V shed 4 bases and J shed 9 bases, with 16 bases lying between them. CDR3 length: 14 residues. CDR3 sequence reads: CASSAGYRSGEQFF. In nucleotides, the CDR3 is TGTGCCAGCAGTGCCGGGTACCGATCGGGTGAGCAGTTCTTC.

The rearrangement uses TRBV28 and TRBJ2-3; 9 bases match TRBD2. Germline trimming cut 1 base from V and 6 bases from J; bases unmatched to any gene: 5. The CDR3 runs 15 residues. From germline, CDR1 is MDHEN and CDR2 SYDVKM. This CDR3 is CASSLSQSGGDTQYF. In DNA, the CDR3 is TGTGCCAGCAGTTTATCGCAGAGCGGGGGGGATACGCAGTATTTT. Full variable domain (remainder filled in from reference TRBV28 and TRBJ2-3): DVKVTQSSRYLVKRTGEKVFLECVQDMDHENMFWYRQDPGLGLRLIYFSYDVKMKEKGDIPEGYSVSREKKERFSLILESASTNQTSMYLCASSLSQSGGDTQYFGPGTRLTVL.

V gene TRBV6-5 combines with J gene TRBJ2-5; possible D gene TRBD1, 6 bases. The CDR3 consists of 14 residues. Germline assignment: CDR1 MNHEY and CDR2 SVGAGI. With 4 bases removed from V and 4 bases from J, the gap between germline ends came to 13 bases. CDR3 in DNA: TGTGCCAGCAGTTTTGTCAGGGGAGTAGAGACCCAGTACTTC. Protein product: CASSFVRGVETQYF.

The rearrangement uses TRBV5-1 and TRBJ1-1; 9 bases fit TRBD1. The CDR3 is made up of 18 amino acids. Germline CDR1 reads SGHRS; CDR2 reads YFSETQ. Trimming removed 1 base from V and 1 base from J; junction bases left unmatched: 11. CDR3 in DNA: TGCGCCAGCAGCTTGCGAGCGAGGGGACAGGGCCGGAACACTGAAGCTTTCTTT. Translation: CASSLRARGQGRNTEAFF.

The chain employs TRBV19 and TRBJ1-2; 11 nucleotides line up with TRBD1. The V gene end was trimmed by 7 bases and the J gene end by 2 bases; junction bases not matched to a gene: 3. Germline V gene data show CDR1 as LNHDA and CDR2 as SQIVND (reference sequence). CDR3 size: 14 residues. This CDR3 is CASMRTGGNYGYTF. DNA of the CDR3: TGTGCCAGTATGAGGACAGGGGGCAACTATGGCTACACCTTC.